The 32 T cell receptor beta chains reported below all come from one sample, sequenced in a study of blood T cell repertoires in COVID-19. Data came from immunoSEQ multiplex PCR; TCRdb stores just in-frame clones and leaves some out. The sample has roughly 49,000 clones, roughly 84% seen once. Sequencing was carried out using peripheral blood. Source of these receptors: a man aged 50 or older with active COVID-19.

This sequence joins TRBV7-9 and TRBJ2-5; D gene unclear. This CDR3 has 13 amino acids. Germline CDR1 SEHNR, CDR2 FQNEAQ (reference sequence). The V and J ends lost 2 bases and 4 bases respectively, with 8 bases between them. The CDR3 loop is CASSLSTTETQYF. The CDR3 DNA follows: TGTGCCAGCAGCTTAAGCACTACAGAGACCCAGTACTTC.

The table lists this clone with a few counts. CDR3 sequence: CASRPGSLLGGSYEQYF. The CDR3 DNA is TGTGCCAGCAGACCCGGATCTCTTCTGGGGGGGTCCTACGAGCAGTACTTC. The chain carries TRBV7-8 and TRBJ2-7, with TRBD2 matching over 7 bases. This CDR3 has 17 residues. CDR1 and CDR2 from the germline V gene are SGHVS and FQNEAQ. V lost 6 bases to trimming and J lost 1 base; unmatched junction nucleotides: 15.

The chain recombines TRBV7-9 with TRBJ1-2; tentative D call: TRBD1 (6 bases). Trimming took 5 bases from V and 7 from J, leaving 11 bases between them. From germline, CDR1 is SEHNR and CDR2 FQNEAQ (reference sequence). The CDR3 is 12 residues long. The CDR3 here is CASSQTGRGYTF. The CDR3 nucleotides are TGTGCCAGCAGCCAGACAGGTCGTGGCTACACCTTC.

The chain links TRBV6-6 to TRBJ1-1; D is ambiguous. CDR3 length: 15 residues. Germline-derived CDR1 and CDR2 are MNHNY and SVGAGI (reference sequence). V lost 0 bases to trimming and J lost 1 base, with 9 bases between them. Here the CDR3 DNA reads TGTGCCAGCAGTTACTCGCCACTCAAGAACACTGAAGCTTTCTTT. Translating it yields CASSYSPLKNTEAFF.

This rearrangement joins TRBV29-1 to TRBJ2-2, with a weak D call TRBD2 (5 bases). From germline, CDR1 is SQVTM and CDR2 ANQGSEA. The ends were cut back, 6 bases at V and 5 bases at J, with 16 bases in the middle. The CDR3 runs 14 residues. Here the CDR3 reads CSVKRAGLTGELFF. CDR3 in DNA: TGCAGCGTAAAGAGGGCAGGCCTAACCGGGGAGCTGTTTTTT.

A single count supports this clone. The chain uses TRBV6-4 and TRBJ1-4, with no clear D. The germline V gene has CDR1 MRHNA and CDR2 SNTAGT. The CDR3 is made up of 14 amino acids. The V end lost 2 bases, the J end lost 7 bases, and 11 bases lay between the germline ends. CDR3 nucleotide sequence: TGTGCCAGCAGTGACCCCTGCGGCCCTGAAAAACTGTTTTTT. Its protein product is CASSDPCGPEKLFF.

V usage is TRBV30 and J usage is TRBJ2-3; the match to TRBD1 covers 8 bases. V gave up 2 bases and J gave up 0 bases; unmatched junction bases: 4. The germline gives CDR1 GTSNPN, CDR2 SVGIG (reference sequence). This CDR3 comprises 15 residues. The CDR3 bases are TGTGCCTGGAGTATCGGGACAGGTAGCACAGATACGCAGTATTTT. Protein: CAWSIGTGSTDTQYF.

This clone appeared a single time. The chain employs TRBV11-2 and TRBJ2-7; D gene ambiguous. Trimming pared 5 bases from V and 9 bases from J, leaving 11 bases between. The CDR3 extends over 11 amino acids. CDR1 and CDR2 (germline): SGHAT, FQNNGV. The CDR3 bases are TGTGCCAGCAGCCCCAGTTCTCCGCAGTACTTC. Protein: CASSPSSPQYF.

The gene calls are TRBV7-9 and TRBJ1-1, with D hard to call. The CDR3 totals 13 residues. Germline assignment: CDR1 SEHNR and CDR2 FQNEAQ (reference sequence). Trimming removed 3 bases from V and 6 bases from J, with 11 bases in between. The CDR3, as DNA: TGTGCCAGCAGCTTTGACGGTCGGGCTGAAGCTTTCTTT. Protein sequence: CASSFDGRAEAFF.

The V and J genes are TRBV5-8 and TRBJ2-3, with a tentative D call TRBD2 (6 bases). The V end lost 7 bases, the J end lost 1 base, and 10 bases lay between the germline ends. Germline loops: CDR1 SGHTS, CDR2 YDEGEE. The CDR3 has 13 residues. The chain's CDR3 is CASSASGTDTQYF. The CDR3 region has the DNA TGTGCCAGCTCGGCTAGCGGCACAGATACGCAGTATTTT.

This clone is a singleton in its sample. The genes are TRBV7-6 and TRBJ2-7, with D possibly being TRBD2 (6 bases). The CDR3 contains 13 residues. Trimming shortened V by 5 bases and J by 6 bases, and 14 bases separated the two germline ends. The germline gives CDR1 SGHVS, CDR2 FNYEAQ. The chain's CDR3 is CASSPFAGSEQYF. CDR3 nucleotides: TGTGCCAGCAGCCCCTTTGCGGGGTCCGAGCAGTACTTC.

The J gene is TRBJ1-1, the V gene TRBV11-2; unclear D gene. CDR3 length equals 15 residues. Per the germline V gene, CDR1 is SGHAT and CDR2 is FQNNGV. V lost 8 bases to trimming and J lost 0 bases, with 16 bases between them. CDR3 sequence: CASGVGVSMNTEAFF. CDR3 nucleotides: TGTGCCAGCGGGGTGGGAGTCAGCATGAACACTGAAGCTTTCTTT.

This clone was detected once. The chain recombines TRBV4-2 with TRBJ2-7; D might be TRBD2 (7 bases). Trimming stripped 8 bases from V and 7 bases from J, with 30 bases between. The CDR3 is made up of 17 amino acids. Germline V lookup: CDR1 LGHNA, CDR2 YNFKEQ. CDR3 DNA sequence: TGTGCCAGCGGGGGGGCGAGGACGGGAACCTACTCGGGGGAGCAGTACTTC. Its protein is CASGGARTGTYSGEQYF.

This chain connects TRBV18 to TRBJ2-1; D gene unclear. CDR3 length equals 15 residues. With 3 bases removed from V and 7 bases from J, the gap between germline ends came to 16 bases. Germline V lookup: CDR1 KGHSH, CDR2 LQKENI. The CDR3 region is CASSPGASVENEQFF. In DNA form, the CDR3 reads TGTGCCAGCTCACCTGGAGCATCTGTTGAGAATGAGCAGTTCTTC.

CDR3 loop: CASSLRGQNSYEQYF. CDR3 DNA sequence: TGTGCCAGCAGCTTGAGGGGCCAGAACTCCTACGAGCAGTACTTC. V and J are TRBV5-4 and TRBJ2-7, with a weak D call TRBD1 (5 bases). Trimming stripped 1 base from V and 0 bases from J, with 11 bases between. Germline values: CDR1 SGHNT, CDR2 YYREEE (reference sequence). There are 15 residues in the CDR3.

The CDR3: CASSLNHDTQYF. CDR3 DNA sequence: TGTGCCAGCAGCTTAAATCATGATACGCAGTATTTT. V is TRBV7-9 and J is TRBJ2-3; D is unclear. Germline CDR1 is SEHNR and CDR2 is FQNEAQ (reference sequence). The CDR3 totals 12 residues. V lost 2 bases, J lost 6 bases, and 6 bases lay in between.

The chain carries TRBV11-2 and TRBJ2-3, with 8 nucleotides matching TRBD1. The CDR3 contains 14 residues. The trim removed 5 bases at V and 4 bases at J, leaving 5 bases unmatched. CDR1 and CDR2 (germline): SGHAT, FQNNGV. CDR3 nucleotide sequence: TGTGCCAGCAGCGATCCGGGACAGGCAGATACGCAGTATTTT. It specifies CASSDPGQADTQYF.

The V and J genes are TRBV7-2 and TRBJ2-7; the match to TRBD2 covers 9 bases. CDR1 is SGHTA and CDR2 is FQGNSA in the germline V gene. Trimming took 2 bases from V and 4 from J; bases not matched to a gene: 6. The CDR3 runs 15 residues. The CDR3 loop is CASSLIAGASYEQYF. The CDR3 DNA reads TGTGCCAGCAGCTTAATAGCGGGGGCCTCTTACGAGCAGTACTTC.

CDR3 in DNA: TGTGCCAGCAGCCAAGATCCAGGGGGGTCCTACGAGCAGTACTTC. It yields the protein CASSQDPGGSYEQYF. The chain couples TRBV4-2 to TRBJ2-7, with D maybe TRBD1 (7 bases). The CDR3 has 15 amino acids. Germline CDR1 LGHNA, CDR2 YNFKEQ. Trimming took 0 bases from V and 1 from J, leaving 10 bases between them.

This clone turned up a few times. The CDR3, as DNA: TGTGCCAGCAGTTACTCGGGACACGGGAACACTGAAGCTTTCTTT. This encodes CASSYSGHGNTEAFF. The V gene is TRBV6-2 or TRBV6-3, the J gene TRBJ1-1, with D possibly matching TRBD1 (6 bases). Germline lookup yields CDR1 MNHEY and CDR2 SVGEGT. Deletions cut 0 bases from V and 1 base from J, with 9 bases between. CDR3 length: 15 amino acids.

The chain recombines TRBV3-1 (or the pseudogene TRBV3-2) with TRBJ2-2; 12 bases line up with TRBD2. Per the germline V gene, CDR1 is LGHDT and CDR2 is YNNKEL (reference sequence). V gave up 3 bases and J gave up 3 bases; unmatched junction bases: 8. The CDR3 is made up of 18 amino acids. This CDR3 is CASSQMTSGRIDTGELFF. The CDR3 bases are TGTGCCAGCAGCCAGATGACTAGCGGGAGAATCGACACCGGGGAGCTGTTTTTT.

V and J are TRBV9 and TRBJ1-1, with 9 nucleotides matching TRBD1. The V gene's germline CDR1 is SGDLS and CDR2 YYNGEE. The ends lost 3 bases at V and 3 bases at J; junction bases unmatched: 6. This CDR3 spans 15 amino acids. The CDR3 sequence: CASSATGTGHTEAFF. CDR3 bases: TGTGCCAGCAGCGCCACCGGGACAGGGCACACTGAAGCTTTCTTT.

A few counts support this clone. The chain recombines TRBV5-1 with TRBJ2-7; tentative D call: TRBD1 (6 bases). The CDR3 totals 16 residues. The V and J ends lost 0 bases and 1 base respectively, with 14 bases between them. Germline lookup yields CDR1 SGHRS and CDR2 YFSETQ. CDR3 amino acids: CASSLAQGMPSYEQYF. The CDR3 nucleotides are TGCGCCAGCAGCTTGGCACAGGGAATGCCTTCCTACGAGCAGTACTTC.

The chain is built from TRBV4-1 and TRBJ1-6; D is perhaps TRBD1 (5 bases). Germline assignment: CDR1 MGHRA and CDR2 YSYEKL. V dropped 2 bases and J dropped 9 bases, with 14 bases sitting between them. This CDR3 has 15 amino acids. CDR3: CASSQLDRESSPLHF. CDR3 nucleotides: TGCGCCAGCAGCCAACTTGACAGAGAAAGTTCACCCCTCCACTTT.

This clone has a handful of counts. The V call is TRBV27, the J call TRBJ2-7; 9 bases align to TRBD1. The CDR3 loop spans 15 amino acids. V was pared by 3 bases and J by 6 bases, with 9 bases of the junction left unmatched. Germline assignment: CDR1 MNHEY and CDR2 SMNVEV (reference sequence). The CDR3 is CASSFNGQGRSEQYF. The CDR3, as DNA: TGTGCCAGCAGTTTCAACGGACAGGGGCGGTCCGAGCAGTACTTC.

The chain uses TRBV6-1 and TRBJ2-5; TRBD1 agrees at 7 bases. This CDR3 comprises 14 residues. Looked up from germline, CDR1 is MNHNS and CDR2 is SASEGT. Germline trimming cut 0 bases from V and 7 bases from J; bases unmatched to any gene: 5. The CDR3 region has the DNA TGTGCCAGCAGTGAAGCAGGGGGCTTCGGGACCCAGTACTTC. Translated: CASSEAGGFGTQYF.

The rearrangement uses TRBV7-6 and TRBJ1-3; 7 bases map to TRBD1. J gave up 0 bases and V 3 bases, and 5 bases lay outside the gene matches. The germline gives CDR1 SGHVS, CDR2 FNYEAQ. This CDR3 has 16 residues. CDR3 amino acids: CASSLGRGFSGNTIYF. CDR3 DNA sequence: TGTGCCAGCAGCTTGGGCAGGGGGTTCTCTGGAAACACCATATATTTT.

This chain connects TRBV11-3 to TRBJ2-3, with 7 positions matching TRBD2. The CDR3 contains 15 residues. V dropped 3 bases and J dropped 0; count of bases not matched to a gene: 3. Germline CDR1 and CDR2: SGHNT and YENEEA. The CDR3 DNA is TGTGCCAGCAGCTTTACTAGCGCTAGCACAGATACGCAGTATTTT. Protein: CASSFTSASTDTQYF.

The chain joins TRBV4-3 to TRBJ2-1; 7 bases line up with TRBD2. The CDR3 sequence is 16 residues long. CDR1 and CDR2 (germline): LGHNA, YSLEER. With 0 bases clipped from V and 2 bases from J, the junction kept 4 bases outside the gene matches. DNA of the CDR3: TGCGCCAGCAGCCAAGATCCCGGGGGGACCTACAATGAGCAGTTCTTC. Translation gives CASSQDPGGTYNEQFF.

This sequence joins TRBV29-1 and TRBJ2-5; 8 bases are a match to TRBD1. This CDR3 comprises 12 residues. Trimming took 1 base from V and 9 from J; bases not matched to a gene: 4. Looked up from germline, CDR1 is SQVTM and CDR2 is ANQGSEA. The CDR3 DNA is TGCAGCGTTGAAGGACAGGGGATGGCCCAGTACTTC. Its translation is CSVEGQGMAQYF.

V usage is TRBV5-6 and J usage is TRBJ2-4; D not certain. The CDR3 consists of 14 residues. V dropped 0 bases and J dropped 0 bases, with 4 bases sitting between them. The germline V gene encodes CDR1 SGHDT and CDR2 YYEEEE. In nucleotides, the CDR3 is TGTGCCAGCAGCTTGGTATTAGCCAAAAACATTCAGTACTTC. Amino acid sequence: CASSLVLAKNIQYF.

This clone has more than one count but fewer than ten. The chain employs TRBV20-1 and TRBJ1-2, with 9 bases matching TRBD1. Germline-derived CDR1 and CDR2 are DFQATT and SNEGSKA (reference sequence). Trimming cost V 3 bases and J 4 bases; bases outside gene matches: 12. The CDR3 is made up of 16 amino acids. The CDR3 region is CSASRPGQGQSYGYTF. The CDR3 DNA is TGCAGTGCTAGTAGGCCAGGACAGGGGCAATCCTATGGCTACACCTTC.